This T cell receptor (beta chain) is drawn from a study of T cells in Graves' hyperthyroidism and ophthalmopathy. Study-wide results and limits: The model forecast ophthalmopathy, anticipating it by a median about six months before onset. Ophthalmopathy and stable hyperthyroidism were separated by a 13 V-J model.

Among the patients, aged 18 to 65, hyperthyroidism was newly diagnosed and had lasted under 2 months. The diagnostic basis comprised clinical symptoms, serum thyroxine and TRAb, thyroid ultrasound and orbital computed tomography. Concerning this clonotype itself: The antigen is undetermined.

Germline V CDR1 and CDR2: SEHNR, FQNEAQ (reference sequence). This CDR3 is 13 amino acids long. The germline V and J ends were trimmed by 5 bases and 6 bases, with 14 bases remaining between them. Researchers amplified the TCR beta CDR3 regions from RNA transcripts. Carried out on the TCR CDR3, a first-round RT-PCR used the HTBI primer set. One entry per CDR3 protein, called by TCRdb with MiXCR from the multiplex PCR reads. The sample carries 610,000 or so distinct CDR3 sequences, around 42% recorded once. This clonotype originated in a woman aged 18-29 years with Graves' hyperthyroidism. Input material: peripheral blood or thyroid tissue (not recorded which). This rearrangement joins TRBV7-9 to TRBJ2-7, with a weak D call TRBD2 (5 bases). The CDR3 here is CASSQSGNAEQYF. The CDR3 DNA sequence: TGTGCCAGCAGCCAGTCCGGGAATGCCGAGCAGTACTTC. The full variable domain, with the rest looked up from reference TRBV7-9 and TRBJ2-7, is DTGVSQNPRHKITKRGQNVTFRCDPISEHNRLYWYRQTLGQGPEFLTYFQNEAQLEKSRLLSDRFSAERPKGSFSTLEIQRTEQGDSAMYLCASSQSGNAEQYFGPGTRLTVT.